The present TCR beta chain was sequenced within a study of blood T cell repertoires in COVID-19. About the research overall: Cohort 3 recovered donors had two negative PCRs, clearance, or symptom resolution. Spain, Italy and the United States supplied samples that represented acute and convalescent COVID-19. T cells, B-cell-depleted T cells, or PBMCs provided the cDNA or gDNA that served as material.

In germline, CDR1 is MNHEY, CDR2 SVGAGI. The length of the CDR3 is 16 residues. The ends lost 2 bases at V and 2 bases at J; junction bases unmatched: 3. Assay used: immunoSEQ multiplex PCR; TCRdb lists only in-frame clones, some missing. Here the sample spans roughly 210,000 clones, roughly 87% being singletons. This receptor was obtained from a man aged 30 to 39 in a cohort exposed to, infected with or recovered from COVID-19 (not recorded which). This chain links TRBV6-5 with TRBJ2-4; TRBD2 agrees at 10 bases. Specimen: PBMCs or T cells enriched from blood (not recorded which). CDR3 loop: CASSYRTSGPKNIQYF. CDR3 bases: TGTGCCAGCAGTTACAGGACTAGCGGACCCAAAAACATTCAGTACTTC.